These 19 T cell receptor beta chains were sequenced from one sample in a study of CD8 T cells in Susac syndrome. Roughly 0.45 to 1 ug RNA was reverse transcribed with random hexamers. From the immunoSEQ multiplex PCR reads, TCRdb called clonotypes with MiXCR, one entry per CDR3 protein. The sample contains 150,000 to 180,000 distinct CDR3 sequences, roughly 95% of which appear only once. Sample: CD4+ T cells from PBMCs. The receptors shown here come from a human donor with Susac syndrome.

This clonotype was recorded only once. This chain uses TRBV4-1 with TRBJ2-5; 11 bases are a match to TRBD2. The J segment lost 4 bases and the V segment lost 1 base, leaving 5 bases of the junction unmatched. Germline CDR1 and CDR2: MGHRA and YSYEKL. The CDR3 totals 16 residues. CDR3 sequence (DNA): TGCGCCAGCAGCCAAGTCCTTGGGACTAGCGGAGAGACCCAGTACTTC. Protein product: CASSQVLGTSGETQYF.

This chain joins TRBV12-3 or TRBV12-4 and TRBJ2-1; a possible D gene is TRBD1 (6 bases). This CDR3 is built from 15 residues. V shed 6 bases and J shed 6 bases, with 18 bases lying between them. The CDR3 bases are TGTGCCAGCAGCGCAGACAGGCCCCTATTCAATGAGCAGTTCTTC. Protein: CASSADRPLFNEQFF.

The genes are TRBV29-1 and TRBJ1-1; no clear D gene. The germline gives CDR1 SQVTM, CDR2 ANQGSEA. The germline V and J ends were trimmed by 6 bases and 0 bases, with 11 bases remaining between them. The CDR3 is made up of 13 amino acids. CDR3 sequence (DNA): TGCAGCGTAATAGGGAAAGTGAACACTGAAGCTTTCTTT. Translation: CSVIGKVNTEAFF.

This chain connects TRBV5-1 to TRBJ1-6; 8 nucleotides line up with TRBD1. This CDR3 region has 14 residues. The trim removed 4 bases at V and 7 bases at J, leaving 4 bases unmatched. CDR1 SGHRS and CDR2 YFSETQ come from the germline V gene. The CDR3 reads CASSADRVNSPLHF. The CDR3 DNA follows: TGCGCCAGCAGCGCGGACAGGGTGAATTCACCCCTCCACTTT.

The rearrangement joins TRBV9 to TRBJ2-7; D gene unclear. V lost 4 bases and J lost 6, with 23 bases in between. The germline V gene has CDR1 SGDLS and CDR2 YYNGEE. The length of the CDR3 is 16 residues. The CDR3 is CASSKQPVGPTGEQYF. The CDR3 DNA sequence: TGTGCCAGCAGCAAACAGCCCGTTGGGCCAACGGGCGAGCAGTACTTC.

Details on this clonotype: The junction shows a germline mismatch at one end, possibly a read error. This chain links TRBV20-1 with TRBJ2-4; D ambiguous. The CDR3 is 13 residues long. CDR1 is DFQATT, CDR2 SNEGSKA, per germline (reference sequence). The CDR3 nucleotides read TGCAGCGCTAATCAGCAGACCAAAAACATTCAGTACTTC. It yields the protein CSANQQTKNIQYF.

The rearrangement links TRBV20-1 to TRBJ2-1; D is tentatively TRBD1 or TRBD2 (5 bases each). The CDR3 runs to 11 residues. The V end lost 6 bases, the J end lost 15 bases, and 18 bases lay between the germline ends. Per germline, CDR1 DFQATT and CDR2 SNEGSKA (reference sequence). The CDR3 loop is CSAETGTGRFF. DNA of the CDR3: TGCAGTGCGGAGACCGGGACCGGGCGGTTCTTC.

The chain has TRBV12-3 or TRBV12-4 and TRBJ2-5; no clear D. Trimming pared 3 bases from V and 5 bases from J, leaving 10 bases between. The CDR3 length is 13 residues. CDR3 coding DNA: TGTGCCAGCAGTTTTAGAAGGGCGGAGACCCAGTACTTC. Its protein product is CASSFRRAETQYF.

The chain joins TRBV21-1 to TRBJ2-7. TRBV21-1 is a known pseudogene. The CDR3 spans 13 residues. The chain's CDR3 is CASSKVAHYEQYF. DNA for the CDR3: TGTGCCAGCAGCAAAGTGGCTCACTACGAGCAGTACTTC.

V usage is TRBV29-1 and J usage is TRBJ2-1, with TRBD1 as a possible D gene (6 bases). The CDR3 consists of 12 residues. Germline lookup yields CDR1 SQVTM and CDR2 ANQGSEA. With 3 bases removed from V and 13 bases from J, the gap between germline ends came to 16 bases. The CDR3 DNA sequence: TGCAGCGTTGAGATCCCGGGACACCCCCAGTTCTTC. This translates into CSVEIPGHPQFF.

The chain has TRBV12-3 or TRBV12-4 and TRBJ1-5; D gene uncertain. Trimming cost V 3 bases and J 3 bases, with 6 bases left between them. The CDR3 length is 13 residues. CDR3 amino acids: CASSLADNQPQHF. The CDR3 coding sequence is TGTGCCAGCAGTTTGGCCGACAATCAGCCCCAGCATTTT.

The chain joins TRBV20-1 to TRBJ2-1, with D perhaps assigned TRBD1 or TRBD2 (5 bases each). Germline CDR1 and CDR2: DFQATT and SNEGSKA (reference sequence). The CDR3 runs 16 residues. With 3 bases removed from V and 1 base from J, the gap between germline ends came to 16 bases. The CDR3 is CSARGPTGASYNEQFF. The CDR3 DNA is TGCAGTGCTAGGGGACCTACAGGAGCTTCCTACAATGAGCAGTTCTTC.

The rearrangement links TRBV5-4 to TRBJ2-1, with 7 positions matching TRBD2. J gave up 2 bases and V 7 bases, and 12 bases lay outside the gene matches. Germline V gene sequence: CDR1 SGHNT, CDR2 YYREEE (reference sequence). The CDR3 is 16 residues long. The DNA of the CDR3 is TGTGCCAGCGGACCACAGACTAGCTCTACCTACAATGAGCAGTTCTTC. Protein sequence: CASGPQTSSTYNEQFF.

V gene TRBV19 combines with J gene TRBJ1-1; D gene ambiguous. The CDR3 is 15 amino acids. Germline V CDR1 and CDR2: LNHDA, SQIVND (reference sequence). V was trimmed by 3 bases and J by 4 bases, leaving 15 bases between them. The CDR3 DNA is TGTGCCAGTAGTATTGGACCCGCTGAGGGCACTGAAGCTTTCTTT. Protein sequence: CASSIGPAEGTEAFF.

This chain joins TRBV5-1 and TRBJ2-2, with D possibly being TRBD2 (5 bases). This CDR3 spans 14 amino acids. The germline V and J ends were trimmed by 1 base and 4 bases, with 8 bases remaining between them. The germline V gene has CDR1 SGHRS and CDR2 YFSETQ. In DNA form, the CDR3 reads TGCGCCAGCAGCTTGTCCGGGGTCACCGGGGAGCTGTTTTTT. This gives the protein CASSLSGVTGELFF. The full variable domain, rest sourced from reference TRBV5-1 and TRBJ2-2, is KAGVTQTPRYLIKTRGQQVTLSCSPISGHRSVSWYQQTPGQGLQFLFEYFSETQRNKGNFPGRFSGRQFSNSRSEMNVSTLELGDSALYLCASSLSGVTGELFFGEGSRLTVL.

This clonotype was found once. The chain is built from TRBV29-1 and TRBJ2-2; tentative D call: TRBD1 (5 bases). Trimming shortened V by 7 bases and J by 0 bases, and 12 bases separated the two germline ends. This CDR3 spans 14 amino acids. Germline lookup yields CDR1 SQVTM and CDR2 ANQGSEA. The CDR3: CSARQFTNTGELFF. As DNA, the CDR3 is TGCAGCGCCCGACAGTTCACGAACACCGGGGAGCTGTTTTTT.

This chain joins TRBV12-3 or TRBV12-4 and TRBJ2-7; the D is unclear. V was shortened by 2 bases and J by 7 bases, with 6 bases between the two germline ends. The CDR3 runs 11 residues. The CDR3 nucleotides are TGTGCCAGCAGTTTAATGGGGGAGCAGTACTTC. Protein sequence: CASSLMGEQYF.

The V and J genes are TRBV18 and TRBJ2-7, with D hard to call. The length of the CDR3 is 11 residues. Trimming stripped 3 bases from V and 5 bases from J, with 5 bases between. Germline CDR1 reads KGHSH; CDR2 reads LQKENI. Here the CDR3 reads CASSPKDEQYF. Written as DNA, the CDR3 is TGTGCCAGCTCACCGAAGGACGAGCAGTACTTC.

This chain links TRBV18 with TRBJ1-5; D might be TRBD1 (5 bases). The CDR3 spans 15 residues. Germline assignment: CDR1 KGHSH and CDR2 LQKENI. V gave up 6 bases and J gave up 6 bases, with 18 bases separating them. CDR3 coding DNA: TGTGCCAGCTCCCCTGAGACCGGGACTAGTCAGCCCCAGCATTTT. Its protein is CASSPETGTSQPQHF. Full variable domain (rest looked up from reference TRBV18 and TRBJ1-5): NAGVMQNPRHLVRRRGQEARLRCSPMKGHSHVYWYRQLPEEGLKFMVYLQKENIIDESGMPKERFSAEFPKEGPSILRIQQVVRGDSAAYFCASSPETGTSQPQHFGDGTRLSIL.